These 22 T cell receptor beta chains came from one sample sequenced in a study of shared clonotypes between healthy human individuals. TCRdb's table, derived via immunoSEQ multiplex PCR, lists solely in-frame clones and lacks some. The sample has 950,000 to 1,300,000 clones, 70% to 80% seen once; the top ten hold roughly 1.5%. Sample: memory CD4+ T cells sorted from blood. Subset meaning: CD45RA-negative fraction. The source is a man between 18 and 35 years old in good health.

The chain joins TRBV18 to TRBJ2-7; TRBD1 agrees at 8 bases. V trimming: 4 bases; J trimming: 4 bases; junction bases outside the gene matches: 15. The CDR3 extends over 17 amino acids. CDR1 is KGHSH, CDR2 LQKENI, per germline. CDR3 nucleotide sequence: TGTGCCAGCTCACGACTGGGGACAGGCGAAACTTCTTACGAGCAGTACTTC. Its protein product is CASSRLGTGETSYEQYF.

The chain has TRBV5-1 and TRBJ2-2; TRBD2 agrees at 7 bases. V shed 9 bases and J 2 bases; nucleotides not matched to a gene: 10. This CDR3 spans 15 amino acids. CDR1 SGHRS and CDR2 YFSETQ come from the germline V gene. The CDR3 DNA is TGCGCCACCAGACTAGCCCCACTTAACACCGGGGAGCTGTTTTTT. Translation: CATRLAPLNTGELFF.

Worth noting for this clone: Possible read error: a much larger clone is one base away. The identical CDR3 is also encoded by other nucleotide sequences in the sample. This sequence joins TRBV9 and TRBJ2-5, with a weak D call TRBD1 (5 bases). Looked up from germline, CDR1 is SGDLS and CDR2 is YYNGEE. This CDR3 region has 14 residues. CDR3 nucleotide sequence: TGTGCTAGCAGCGTAGGACAACGTAAAGAGACCCAGTACTTC. It translates to CASSVGQRKETQYF.

CDR3: CASSADRVQFF. The DNA of the CDR3 is TGCGCCAGCAGTGCCGACAGGGTGCAGTTCTTC. This chain links TRBV10-1 with TRBJ2-1; 7 bases are shared with TRBD1. The CDR3 has 11 amino acids. Looked up from germline, CDR1 is WNHNN and CDR2 is SYGVQD (reference sequence). Losses at the gene ends were 4 bases for V and 12 bases for J; bases not matched to a gene: 3.

This clone was counted once. This sequence is one base from a far larger clone and is likely a read error. This sample includes further DNA sequences coding for the same CDR3. For the CDR3, the DNA is TGTGCCAGTAGTGGTAAGGACAGGGCTCATGGCTACACCTTC. Translated: CASSGKDRAHGYTF. The chain couples TRBV6-1 to TRBJ1-2; TRBD1 agrees at 8 bases. Germline V lookup: CDR1 MNHNS, CDR2 SASEGT. The CDR3 loop spans 14 amino acids.

V usage is TRBV13 and J usage is TRBJ2-2; D gene uncertain. Germline V gene sequence: CDR1 PRHDT, CDR2 FYEKMQ (reference sequence). There are 15 residues in the CDR3. Trimming removed 0 bases at V and 5 bases at J, with 10 bases between. CDR3 protein: CASSLGRRLTGELFF. For the CDR3, the DNA is TGTGCCAGCAGCTTAGGCCGGCGGTTGACCGGGGAGCTGTTTTTT.

The chain combines TRBV2 with TRBJ1-4; D remains unclear. This CDR3 region has 14 residues. Trimming removed 7 bases at V and 5 bases at J, with 14 bases between. Germline V lookup: CDR1 SNHLY, CDR2 FYNNEI. The CDR3 sequence is CASTLRRLNEKLFF. In nucleotides, the CDR3 is TGTGCCAGCACGCTTCGTCGGTTAAATGAAAAACTGTTTTTT. Filled out from reference TRBV2 and TRBJ1-4, the complete variable domain reads EPEVTQTPSHQVTQMGQEVILRCVPISNHLYFYWYRQILGQKVEFLVSFYNNEISEKSEIFDDQFSVERPDGSNFTLKIRSTKLEDSAMYFCASTLRRLNEKLFFGSGTQLSVL.

The V and J genes are TRBV9 and TRBJ2-3; D is possibly TRBD1 or TRBD2 (5 bases each). With 0 bases removed from V and 0 bases from J, the gap between germline ends came to 17 bases. This CDR3 comprises 18 residues. CDR1 SGDLS and CDR2 YYNGEE come from the germline V gene. The CDR3 spells CASSVGGSNSPSTDTQYF. DNA for the CDR3: TGTGCCAGCAGCGTAGGGGGGTCCAACTCTCCTAGCACAGATACGCAGTATTTT.

The V gene is TRBV2, the J gene TRBJ2-3; D remains unclear. The ends were cut back, 6 bases at V and 2 bases at J, with 9 bases in the middle. Germline V gene data show CDR1 as SNHLY and CDR2 as FYNNEI. This CDR3 has 13 amino acids. CDR3 protein: CASRGGVTDTQYF. The CDR3, as DNA: TGTGCCAGCAGAGGTGGGGTCACAGATACGCAGTATTTT.

The chain recombines TRBV6-5 with TRBJ1-2; D is ambiguous. The CDR3 is 13 residues long. Germline V gene sequence: CDR1 MNHEY, CDR2 SVGAGI. Trimming removed 6 bases from V and 6 bases from J, with 14 bases in between. CDR3 DNA: TGTGCCAGCAGGAACCTAAGATCTAATGGCTACACCTTC. This codes for CASRNLRSNGYTF.

This clone was seen only a few times. The rearrangement joins TRBV6-5 to TRBJ1-3; D is possibly TRBD1 (5 bases). The CDR3 is 15 amino acids. V was pared by 5 bases and J by 4 bases, with 15 bases between. Germline V CDR1 and CDR2: MNHEY, SVGAGI. This CDR3 is CASSPKAGSGNTIYF. As DNA, the CDR3 is TGTGCCAGCAGTCCGAAGGCAGGGTCCGGAAACACCATATATTTT.

Regarding this clone: The junction differs from germline at one of its ends, possibly a read error. This rearrangement joins TRBV7-6 to TRBJ1-6; 10 positions match TRBD1. This CDR3 has 16 amino acids. CDR1 and CDR2 from the germline V gene are SGHVS and FNYEAQ. CDR3 in amino acids: CASSPGQGIYSSPLHF. The CDR3, as DNA: TGTGCCAGCAGTCCGGGACAGGGGATTTATAGTTCACCCCTCCACTTT.

The rearrangement links TRBV9 to TRBJ2-1; D uncertain. From germline, CDR1 is SGDLS and CDR2 YYNGEE. The ends were cut back, 3 bases at V and 0 bases at J, with 13 bases in the middle. The length of the CDR3 is 16 residues. The CDR3 region has the DNA TGTGCCAGCAGCGCCCTAGGCACAGACTCCTACAATGAGCAGTTCTTC. This encodes CASSALGTDSYNEQFF.

The chain joins TRBV4-1 to TRBJ2-4; no definite D call. V lost 1 base and J lost 7, with 17 bases in between. Germline lookup yields CDR1 MGHRA and CDR2 YSYEKL. CDR3 length equals 16 residues. The CDR3 DNA reads as TGCGCCAGCAGCCAAGCCGGAACGGATCCCTATAACATTCAGTACTTC. Residues: CASSQAGTDPYNIQYF.

The genes are TRBV5-1 and TRBJ1-3, with D perhaps matching TRBD1 (6 bases). The length of the CDR3 is 14 residues. The V gene lost 4 bases and the J gene lost 4 bases, with 12 bases spanning the gap. The V gene's germline CDR1 is SGHRS and CDR2 YFSETQ. The CDR3 DNA is TGCGCCAGCAGCGGCGACGACAGGGGAAACACCATATATTTT. Protein sequence: CASSGDDRGNTIYF.

A word on this clone: This could be a read error, since a much larger clone is one nucleotide away. The same CDR3 arises from other DNA sequences in this sample as well. The CDR3 nucleotides read TGTGCCAGCAGCTTGGCAGGCTCTGGAAACACCATATATTTT. Its translation: CASSLAGSGNTIYF. The rearrangement joins TRBV5-4 to TRBJ1-3; D ambiguous. Per germline, CDR1 SGHNT and CDR2 YYREEE (reference sequence). CDR3 length equals 14 residues. Trimming stripped 0 bases from V and 0 bases from J, with 4 bases between. Supplemented by reference TRBV5-4 and TRBJ1-3, the full variable domain reads ETGVTQSPTHLIKTRGQQVTLRCSSQSGHNTVSWYQQALGQGPQFIFQYYREEENGRGNFPPRFSGLQFPNYSSELNVNALELDDSALYLCASSLAGSGNTIYFGEGSWLTVV.

The gene calls are TRBV11-2 and TRBJ2-3; 10 bases align to TRBD2. V was clipped by 6 bases and J by 6 bases; unmatched bases: 12. The CDR3 sequence is 16 residues long. Germline assignment: CDR1 SGHAT and CDR2 FQNNGV. The CDR3, as DNA: TGTGCCAGCAGTTCCAGCGGGAGGGCCATGACGGATACGCAGTATTTT. Translation: CASSSSGRAMTDTQYF.

Note on this clone: Other DNA sequences in this sample translate to the same CDR3. V gene TRBV5-1 combines with J gene TRBJ2-7; D uncertain. Germline V gene data show CDR1 as SGHRS and CDR2 as YFSETQ. The CDR3 is 13 residues long. Trimming removed 4 bases at V and 2 bases at J, with 10 bases between. CDR3 loop: CASSLLPPYEQYF. As DNA, the CDR3 is TGCGCCAGCAGCCTCCTTCCCCCCTACGAGCAGTACTTC.

A single count supports this clone. The genes are TRBV19 and TRBJ1-1; D gene ambiguous. V lost 1 base and J 10 bases, leaving 10 bases between the germline ends. The CDR3 consists of 12 residues. The germline CDR1 and CDR2 sequences are LNHDA and SQIVND (reference sequence). The CDR3 region is CASSIVGFGAFF. The CDR3 DNA reads TGTGCCAGTAGTATAGTAGGGTTTGGAGCTTTCTTT.

To note about this clone: The same CDR3 arises from other DNA sequences in this sample as well. The chain couples TRBV2 to TRBJ2-2, with a weak D call TRBD1 (6 bases). From germline, CDR1 is SNHLY and CDR2 FYNNEI. The CDR3 is 13 residues long. V lost 6 bases, J lost 5 bases, and 10 bases lay in between. The CDR3 is CASRLTGTGELFF. CDR3 nucleotides: TGTGCCAGCAGGCTAACAGGGACCGGGGAGCTGTTTTTT.

On this clone: The sample holds other DNA sequences that translate to the same CDR3. The J gene is TRBJ2-2, the V gene TRBV5-1, with D tentatively TRBD1 (5 bases). Looked up from germline, CDR1 is SGHRS and CDR2 is YFSETQ. This CDR3 comprises 15 residues. Between the trimmed V and J ends, which lost 0 bases and 0 bases, there was a span of 6 bases. The CDR3 sequence: CASSLGTTNTGELFF. DNA of the CDR3: TGCGCCAGCAGCTTGGGGACAACGAACACCGGGGAGCTGTTTTTT.

This clone occurred a few times. The V call is TRBV27, the J call TRBJ2-1; tentative D call: TRBD2 (5 bases). Germline lookup yields CDR1 MNHEY and CDR2 SMNVEV (reference sequence). CDR3 length equals 14 residues. Trimming took off 5 bases at V and 3 bases at J, with 11 bases between the two ends. CDR3 sequence reads: CASSKAVIYNEQFF. Written as DNA, the CDR3 is TGTGCCAGCAGTAAAGCGGTTATCTACAATGAGCAGTTCTTC.